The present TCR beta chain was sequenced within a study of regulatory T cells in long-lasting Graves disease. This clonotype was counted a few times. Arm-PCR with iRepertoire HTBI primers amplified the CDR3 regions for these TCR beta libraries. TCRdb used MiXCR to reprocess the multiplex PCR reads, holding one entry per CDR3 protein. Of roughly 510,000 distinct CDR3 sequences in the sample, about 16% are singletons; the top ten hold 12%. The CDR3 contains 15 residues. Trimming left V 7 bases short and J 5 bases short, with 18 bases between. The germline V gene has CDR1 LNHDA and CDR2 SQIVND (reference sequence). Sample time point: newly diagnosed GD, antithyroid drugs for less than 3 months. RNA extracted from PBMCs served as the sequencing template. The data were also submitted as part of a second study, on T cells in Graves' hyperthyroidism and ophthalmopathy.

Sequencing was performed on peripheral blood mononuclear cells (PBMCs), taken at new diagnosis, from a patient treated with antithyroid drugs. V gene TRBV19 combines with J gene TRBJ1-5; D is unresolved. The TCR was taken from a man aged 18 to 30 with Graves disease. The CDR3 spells CASTEVGYLDQPQHF. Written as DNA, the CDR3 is TGTGCCAGTACCGAAGTGGGATATCTAGATCAGCCCCAGCATTTT.